This TCR beta chain was found in a study of T cells in Graves' hyperthyroidism and ophthalmopathy. The CDR3 covers 15 residues. Germline V gene data show CDR1 as KGHSH and CDR2 as LQKENI. The V end lost 5 bases, the J end lost 3 bases, and 14 bases lay between the germline ends. Amplification of TCR beta CDR3 regions used RNA as the template. A set of HTBI primers served as the primers for a first-round RT-PCR of the TCR CDR3. Using its own MiXCR run on the multiplex PCR reads, TCRdb lists one record per CDR3 protein. The table has about 500,000 distinct CDR3 sequences, around 14% seen once. The sequenced material came from blood. The receptor was isolated from a woman younger than 30 with Graves' hyperthyroidism. The V and J genes are TRBV18 and TRBJ1-5; D perhaps matches TRBD1 (5 bases). The CDR3 DNA is TGTGCCAGCTCAGTCCGGGACGGCAACAATCAGCCCCAGCATTTT. It translates to CASSVRDGNNQPQHF.